This passage covers 17 T cell receptor beta chains from one sample sequenced in a study of shared clonotypes between healthy human individuals. Using immunoSEQ multiplex PCR, the repertoire was profiled, and TCRdb retains in-frame clones only, with some absent. The sample consists of around 1.1 million clones, about 84% of them appearing once. Specimen: memory CD4+ T cells from PBMCs. Subset meaning: CD45RA-negative fraction. These receptors were collected from a man aged 18 to 29 in good health. Some clones in this sample may be carry-over from other donors' samples.

The V call is TRBV5-1, the J call TRBJ2-3, with 7 bases identical to TRBD2. Germline trimming cut 4 bases from V and 1 base from J; bases unmatched to any gene: 9. The CDR3 sequence is 16 residues long. Germline loops: CDR1 SGHRS, CDR2 YFSETQ. The CDR3 bases are TGCGCCAGCAGCCCAGGGAGGGGTACGGGCACAGATACGCAGTATTTT. Protein product: CASSPGRGTGTDTQYF. Variable domain in full (rest from reference TRBV5-1 and TRBJ2-3): KAGVTQTPRYLIKTRGQQVTLSCSPISGHRSVSWYQQTPGQGLQFLFEYFSETQRNKGNFPGRFSGRQFSNSRSEMNVSTLELGDSALYLCASSPGRGTGTDTQYFGPGTRLTVL.

The genes are TRBV18 and TRBJ1-1, with D unclear. The CDR3 is 16 amino acids. The V gene lost 0 bases and the J gene lost 4 bases, with 15 bases spanning the gap. Germline V CDR1 and CDR2: KGHSH, LQKENI. The chain's CDR3 is CASSPPPFHVATEAFF. Written as DNA, the CDR3 is TGTGCCAGCTCACCACCACCATTCCATGTAGCCACTGAAGCTTTCTTT.

The table lists this clone with a few counts. CDR3 DNA: TGCGCCAGCAGCCAAGATTCGAGGTCAGGGGCCACTGAAGCTTTCTTT. Protein sequence: CASSQDSRSGATEAFF. V and J are TRBV4-1 and TRBJ1-1; D is perhaps TRBD1 (6 bases). CDR3 length: 16 residues. Germline CDR1 reads MGHRA; CDR2 reads YSYEKL. Between the trimmed V and J ends, which lost 0 bases and 4 bases, there was a span of 15 bases.

The gene calls are TRBV19 and TRBJ2-1, with D possibly matching TRBD2 (6 bases). From germline, CDR1 is LNHDA and CDR2 SQIVND (reference sequence). The CDR3 contains 13 residues. The V end was cut by 0 bases, the J end by 13 bases, with 13 bases between. The DNA for the CDR3 is TGTGCCAGTAGTATAGACATACTAGCTGGACAGTTCTTC. Residues: CASSIDILAGQFF.

In this sample, this clone turned up once. V is TRBV7-6 and J is TRBJ2-1; TRBD2 matches at 7 bases. V gave up 1 base and J gave up 4 bases; unmatched junction bases: 10. The CDR3 covers 17 residues. Germline values: CDR1 SGHVS, CDR2 FNYEAQ. CDR3: CASSLGVAGEGYNEQFF. The CDR3 bases are TGTGCCAGCAGCTTAGGGGTCGCGGGAGAAGGGTACAATGAGCAGTTCTTC. The whole variable domain, remainder taken from reference TRBV7-6 and TRBJ2-1, is GAGVSQSPRYKVTKRGQDVALRCDPISGHVSLYWYRQALGQGPEFLTYFNYEAQQDKSGLPNDRFSAERPEGSISTLTIQRTEQRDSAMYRCASSLGVAGEGYNEQFFGPGTRLTVL.

The CDR3 region is CASSLVLGASGNTIYF. CDR3 DNA sequence: TGCGCCAGCAGCTTGGTCCTCGGGGCCTCTGGAAACACCATATATTTT. This chain connects TRBV5-1 to TRBJ1-3; perhaps TRBD1 as D (5 bases). The V gene lost 0 bases and the J gene lost 0 bases, with 10 bases spanning the gap. The CDR3 has 16 residues. CDR1 SGHRS and CDR2 YFSETQ come from the germline V gene.

A few counts support this clone. The chain is built from TRBV7-2 and TRBJ1-3; D ambiguous. CDR1 is SGHTA, CDR2 FQGNSA, per germline. The CDR3 extends over 16 amino acids. Deletions cut 1 base from V and 1 base from J, with 11 bases between. The CDR3 spells CASSLGPSGSGNTIYF. CDR3 in DNA: TGTGCCAGCAGCTTAGGACCTTCGGGGTCTGGAAACACCATATATTTT.

The V call is TRBV6-1, the J call TRBJ2-3, with 8 bases matching TRBD1. The ends lost 6 bases at V and 4 bases at J; junction bases unmatched: 6. CDR1 is MNHNS, CDR2 SASEGT, per germline. The CDR3 loop spans 14 amino acids. CDR3 region: CASRDRVLADTQYF. Written as DNA, the CDR3 is TGTGCCAGCAGGGACAGGGTTTTAGCAGATACGCAGTATTTT.

The chain has TRBV4-3 and TRBJ2-1, with D possibly matching TRBD2 (5 bases). The CDR3 contains 14 residues. V was shortened by 2 bases and J by 5 bases, with 10 bases between the two germline ends. CDR1 and CDR2 (germline): LGHNA, YSLEER. The CDR3 is CASSQPGFDNEQFF. CDR3 coding DNA: TGCGCCAGCAGCCAACCGGGATTCGACAATGAGCAGTTCTTC.

The rearrangement links TRBV2 to TRBJ2-3; D remains unclear. Germline V gene data show CDR1 as SNHLY and CDR2 as FYNNEI. The CDR3 consists of 13 residues. Trimming took off 6 bases at V and 5 bases at J, with 12 bases between the two ends. This CDR3 is CASSLSGQDTQYF. Written as DNA, the CDR3 is TGTGCCAGCAGCCTTTCAGGCCAAGATACGCAGTATTTT.

This chain joins TRBV4-1 and TRBJ1-2; TRBD1 aligns across 8 bases. CDR3 length equals 16 residues. The junction had 8 bases not matched to a gene; V was cut back by 0 bases and J by 5 bases. Germline assignment: CDR1 MGHRA and CDR2 YSYEKL. DNA for the CDR3: TGCGCCAGCAGCCAAGATCGACTACAGGGGGGATATGGCTACACCTTC. Its protein product is CASSQDRLQGGYGYTF.

The chain uses TRBV5-4 and TRBJ1-2; TRBD1 agrees at 10 bases. Losses at the gene ends were 0 bases for V and 4 bases for J; bases not matched to a gene: 6. The CDR3 contains 16 residues. Germline V gene sequence: CDR1 SGHNT, CDR2 YYREEE (reference sequence). The CDR3: CASSLGTGGSGYGYTF. The CDR3 DNA is TGTGCCAGCAGCTTGGGGACAGGGGGGAGTGGCTATGGCTACACCTTC.

The chain joins TRBV18 to TRBJ2-1, with 7 bases lining up with TRBD2. This CDR3 is 14 amino acids long. With V trimmed by 4 bases and J by 9 bases, 9 bases remained unmatched. Per the germline V gene, CDR1 is KGHSH and CDR2 is LQKENI. This CDR3 is CASSLGGSSGEQFF. The CDR3, as DNA: TGTGCCAGCTCACTTGGCGGGAGTAGTGGTGAGCAGTTCTTC.

Points on this clone: A far more abundant clone sits one base away, making this likely a read error. The chain links TRBV28 to TRBJ2-7; D remains ambiguous. The CDR3 sequence is 12 residues long. V lost 3 bases and J lost 3, with 6 bases in between. Germline CDR1 reads MDHEN; CDR2 reads SYDVKM. CDR3 bases: TGTGCCAGCAGTTTCCAGGACTACGAGCAGTACTTC. Translating it yields CASSFQDYEQYF. The full variable domain, rest sourced from reference TRBV28 and TRBJ2-7, is DVKVTQSSRYLVKRTGEKVFLECVQDMDHENMFWYRQDPGLGLRLIYFSYDVKMKEKGDIPEGYSVSREKKERFSLILESASTNQTSMYLCASSFQDYEQYFGPGTRLTVT.

The sample holds a few counts of this clone. The same CDR3 is also encoded by other DNA sequences in this sample. The genes are TRBV7-2 and TRBJ2-3; D unclear. The CDR3 runs 13 residues. Trimming removed 0 bases at V and 0 bases at J, with 1 base between. Per the germline V gene, CDR1 is SGHTA and CDR2 is FQGNSA. Written as DNA, the CDR3 is TGTGCCAGCAGCTTAGCTAGCACAGATACGCAGTATTTT. It yields the protein CASSLASTDTQYF.

The chain employs TRBV2 and TRBJ1-1; 11 nucleotides align to TRBD1. Germline assignment: CDR1 SNHLY and CDR2 FYNNEI. V lost 4 bases to trimming and J lost 4 bases; unmatched junction nucleotides: 8. CDR3 length equals 16 residues. CDR3 region: CASSVGQGARGTEAFF. The CDR3 DNA follows: TGTGCCAGCAGTGTAGGACAGGGGGCGCGGGGCACTGAAGCTTTCTTT.

As concerns this clone: This may arise from a read error, as a much more abundant clone is one base away. V and J are TRBV11-2 and TRBJ2-1; the D is unclear. The germline gives CDR1 SGHAT, CDR2 FQNNGV. V was pared by 2 bases and J by 7 bases, with 3 bases between. This CDR3 is built from 11 residues. The CDR3 DNA reads as TGTGCCAGCAGCTTATGGAATGAGCAGTTCTTC. Protein: CASSLWNEQFF.